The T cell receptor beta chain under discussion was sequenced for a study of T cell responses to AZD1222 COVID-19 vaccine. This CDR3 region has 14 residues. Germline V gives CDR1 SGHRS, CDR2 YFSETQ. The junction had 3 bases not matched to a gene; V was cut back by 4 bases and J by 3 bases. Repertoires were generated with immunoSEQ multiplex PCR, while TCRdb's copy carries only in-frame clones and drops some. The sample yields around 120,000 clones, about 88% seen once. The source material was peripheral blood, sampled on day 0 of AZD1222 vaccination. V is TRBV5-1 and J is TRBJ1-4; the match to TRBD1 covers 7 bases. The clonotype originates from an adult in good health. DNA of the CDR3: TGCGCCAGCAGCCCTGGGACAGCTAATGAAAAACTGTTTTTT. It codes for CASSPGTANEKLFF.